A selection of T cell receptor beta chains follows, all from one sample in a study of neoadjuvant anti-PD-1 for oral cavity cancer. The table came from immunoSEQ multiplex PCR; TCRdb's copy has only in-frame clones and leaves some out. The table shows some 15,000 clones, with roughly three quarters occurring only once. Specimen: PBMCs, collected before nivolumab (anti-PD-1) treatment. The origin of the receptors is a person between 35 and 79 years old with oral cavity squamous cell carcinoma. The CDR3 runs from the conserved cysteine through the conserved F or W. The order of the fields is V gene, clone size, D gene, CDR3 length, J gene, CDR3 protein, CDR3 DNA. D genes are given only for firm matches. Not every row has a clone size; where given, it reads once, few, many or a size class.

TRBV5-1,-,TRBD1,15,TRBJ1-2,CASSLGTGVNYGYTF,TGCGCCAGCAGCTTGGGGACAGGGGTGAACTATGGCTACACCTTC
TRBV5-1,-,-,15,TRBJ1-2,CASSNPSGGPYGYTF,TGCGCCAGCAGCAATCCCTCGGGGGGCCCGTATGGCTACACCTTC
TRBV10-3,-,-,13,TRBJ1-5,CAISGEFDQPQHF,TGTGCCATCAGTGGAGAATTCGATCAGCCCCAGCATTTT
TRBV5-6,-,-,14,TRBJ2-7,CASSLGLARAEQYF,TGTGCCAGCAGCTTGGGGTTAGCGAGGGCCGAGCAGTACTTC
TRBV11-3,-,TRBD2,16,TRBJ2-1,CASSPGGLAGIDEQFF,TGTGCCAGCAGCCCGGGGGGACTAGCGGGAATCGATGAGCAGTTCTTC
TRBV7-9,-,-,14,TRBJ1-4,CASSLDLGLEKLFF,TGTGCCAGCAGCTTAGACTTAGGACTTGAAAAACTGTTTTTT
TRBV6-5,-,TRBD2,14,TRBJ2-2,CASSGLAGGGELFF,TGTGCCAGCAGTGGTCTAGCGGGAGGCGGGGAGCTGTTTTTT
TRBV7-9,-,-,15,TRBJ1-1,CASSLVIGKNTEAFF,TGTGCCAGCAGCTTAGTGATTGGGAAGAACACTGAAGCTTTCTTT
TRBV11-2,once,TRBD1,13,TRBJ2-1,CASSFQGENEQFF,TGTGCCAGCAGCTTCCAGGGGGAGAATGAGCAGTTCTTC
TRBV9,-,TRBD2,16,TRBJ2-7,CASNTIQTSGSHEQYF,TGTGCCAGCAACACCATCCAGACTAGCGGGAGCCACGAGCAGTACTTC
TRBV6-5,-,-,12,TRBJ2-3,CASSETYDTQYF,TGTGCCAGCAGTGAGACTTACGATACGCAGTATTTT
TRBV5-8,-,TRBD1,15,TRBJ1-5,CASSLVWTGNQPQHF,TGTGCCAGCAGCTTGGTCTGGACAGGGAATCAGCCCCAGCATTTT
TRBV6-1,-,TRBD2,12,TRBJ2-1,CASSEGPGGQFF,TGTGCCAGCAGTGAGGGGCCGGGGGGGCAGTTCTTC
TRBV4-1,-,TRBD1,16,TRBJ2-7,CASSQVGSGGWGEQYF,TGCGCCAGCAGCCAAGTAGGGTCAGGGGGCTGGGGGGAGCAGTACTTC
TRBV7-3,-,-,13,TRBJ1-1,CASSRQVGTEAFF,TGTGCCAGCAGCCGACAGGTCGGGACTGAAGCTTTCTTT
TRBV15,-,-,14,TRBJ2-2,CATSRDIGTGELFF,TGTGCCACCAGCAGAGATATCGGCACCGGGGAGCTGTTTTTT
TRBV19,-,TRBD1,14,TRBJ1-1,CASSIEGARTEAFF,TGTGCCAGTAGTATTGAGGGGGCGCGCACTGAAGCTTTCTTT
TRBV12-5,-,-,17,TRBJ1-3,CASGLLTELFSGNTIYF,TGTGCTAGTGGTTTGTTGACAGAACTGTTCTCTGGAAACACCATATATTTT
TRBV10-2,few,-,14,TRBJ2-7,CASSESGFLYEQYF,TGCGCCAGCAGTGAGTCAGGTTTCTTGTACGAGCAGTACTTC
TRBV6-6,-,-,14,TRBJ1-4,CASSYSIPDEKLFF,TGTGCCAGCAGTTACTCGATACCCGATGAAAAACTGTTTTTT
TRBV5-6,-,-,14,TRBJ1-4,CASSFGHANEKLFF,TGTGCCAGCAGTTTCGGACACGCCAATGAAAAACTGTTTTTT
TRBV15,-,-,14,TRBJ2-7,CATSLDMLTYEQYF,TGTGCCACCTCATTGGACATGTTGACCTACGAGCAGTACTTC
TRBV28,-,-,14,TRBJ1-1,CASRQGGGNTEAFF,TGTGCCAGCCGGCAGGGCGGAGGCAACACTGAAGCTTTCTTT
TRBV30,-,-,13,TRBJ2-5,CAWSWGVQKTQYF,TGTGCCTGGAGCTGGGGAGTTCAGAAGACCCAGTACTTC
TRBV6-5,-,-,15,TRBJ2-7,CASSYETGRFYEQYF,TGTGCCAGCAGTTACGAGACGGGACGATTCTACGAGCAGTACTTC
TRBV15,-,-,17,TRBJ1-3,CATSRGVLFRTGNTIYF,TGTGCCACCAGCAGAGGTGTCCTGTTCCGGACTGGAAACACCATATATTTT
TRBV27,-,TRBD1,17,TRBJ1-5,CASSLAWTGVRNQPQHF,TGTGCCAGCAGTTTAGCTTGGACAGGGGTGCGGAATCAGCCCCAGCATTTT
TRBV7-9,few,-,12,TRBJ2-3,CASKPLTDTQYF,TGTGCCAGCAAACCACTCACAGATACGCAGTATTTT
TRBV7-3,-,-,13,TRBJ2-1,CASSLGKRDEQFF,TGTGCCAGCAGCTTGGGCAAGAGGGATGAGCAGTTCTTC
TRBV4-1,-,-,16,TRBJ1-2,CASSQDRFTAPYGYTF,TGCGCCAGCAGCCAAGATCGTTTCACGGCACCATATGGCTACACCTTC
TRBV18,-,-,14,TRBJ2-5,CASSLGRSVETQYF,TGTGCCAGCTCACTAGGCAGAAGTGTGGAGACCCAGTACTTC
TRBV30,-,-,13,TRBJ2-5,CAWSVQGRETQYF,TGTGCCTGGAGTGTACAGGGCAGGGAGACCCAGTACTTC
TRBV5-1,-,TRBD1,14,TRBJ2-1,CASSSGTGGNEQFF,TGCGCCAGCAGCTCCGGGACAGGGGGGAATGAGCAGTTCTTC
TRBV18,-,-,14,TRBJ2-2,CASSPGSGGGELFF,TGTGCCAGCTCACCAGGCAGCGGAGGCGGGGAGCTGTTTTTT
TRBV19,-,TRBD1,14,TRBJ1-5,CASTGTGLNQPQHF,TGTGCCAGTACCGGGACAGGACTCAATCAGCCCCAGCATTTT